This entry is about one T cell receptor beta chain. Its target is not known. Sequenced material consisted of expressed TCRB transcripts (all of the isolated RNA was reverse transcribed). Assay used: immunoSEQ multiplex PCR; TCRdb lists only in-frame clones, some missing. The top ten hold 0.015% to 0.02% of the sample, which has roughly 310,000 clones, approximately 11% seen once. The germline gives CDR1 SQVTM, CDR2 ANQGSEA. With V trimmed by 3 bases and J by 6 bases, 13 bases remained unmatched. The CDR3 is 15 amino acids. The sample originates from a study of beta chain features in type 1 diabetes. Findings of the study overall: Naive, central memory and Treg TCRB repertoires seemed to resemble each other more closely in patients than they did in healthy donors. Researchers caution that PCR might favor shorter templates, equally among patients and controls.

Source material: naive CD4+ T cells from blood. The rearrangement joins TRBV29-1 to TRBJ2-5; TRBD1 matches at 7 bases. This sequence originates from a woman aged 30 to 39 in good health. The CDR3 sequence: CSVESDRVIRKTQYF. Written as DNA, the CDR3 is TGCAGCGTTGAGTCCGACAGGGTGATCCGTAAGACCCAGTACTTC.